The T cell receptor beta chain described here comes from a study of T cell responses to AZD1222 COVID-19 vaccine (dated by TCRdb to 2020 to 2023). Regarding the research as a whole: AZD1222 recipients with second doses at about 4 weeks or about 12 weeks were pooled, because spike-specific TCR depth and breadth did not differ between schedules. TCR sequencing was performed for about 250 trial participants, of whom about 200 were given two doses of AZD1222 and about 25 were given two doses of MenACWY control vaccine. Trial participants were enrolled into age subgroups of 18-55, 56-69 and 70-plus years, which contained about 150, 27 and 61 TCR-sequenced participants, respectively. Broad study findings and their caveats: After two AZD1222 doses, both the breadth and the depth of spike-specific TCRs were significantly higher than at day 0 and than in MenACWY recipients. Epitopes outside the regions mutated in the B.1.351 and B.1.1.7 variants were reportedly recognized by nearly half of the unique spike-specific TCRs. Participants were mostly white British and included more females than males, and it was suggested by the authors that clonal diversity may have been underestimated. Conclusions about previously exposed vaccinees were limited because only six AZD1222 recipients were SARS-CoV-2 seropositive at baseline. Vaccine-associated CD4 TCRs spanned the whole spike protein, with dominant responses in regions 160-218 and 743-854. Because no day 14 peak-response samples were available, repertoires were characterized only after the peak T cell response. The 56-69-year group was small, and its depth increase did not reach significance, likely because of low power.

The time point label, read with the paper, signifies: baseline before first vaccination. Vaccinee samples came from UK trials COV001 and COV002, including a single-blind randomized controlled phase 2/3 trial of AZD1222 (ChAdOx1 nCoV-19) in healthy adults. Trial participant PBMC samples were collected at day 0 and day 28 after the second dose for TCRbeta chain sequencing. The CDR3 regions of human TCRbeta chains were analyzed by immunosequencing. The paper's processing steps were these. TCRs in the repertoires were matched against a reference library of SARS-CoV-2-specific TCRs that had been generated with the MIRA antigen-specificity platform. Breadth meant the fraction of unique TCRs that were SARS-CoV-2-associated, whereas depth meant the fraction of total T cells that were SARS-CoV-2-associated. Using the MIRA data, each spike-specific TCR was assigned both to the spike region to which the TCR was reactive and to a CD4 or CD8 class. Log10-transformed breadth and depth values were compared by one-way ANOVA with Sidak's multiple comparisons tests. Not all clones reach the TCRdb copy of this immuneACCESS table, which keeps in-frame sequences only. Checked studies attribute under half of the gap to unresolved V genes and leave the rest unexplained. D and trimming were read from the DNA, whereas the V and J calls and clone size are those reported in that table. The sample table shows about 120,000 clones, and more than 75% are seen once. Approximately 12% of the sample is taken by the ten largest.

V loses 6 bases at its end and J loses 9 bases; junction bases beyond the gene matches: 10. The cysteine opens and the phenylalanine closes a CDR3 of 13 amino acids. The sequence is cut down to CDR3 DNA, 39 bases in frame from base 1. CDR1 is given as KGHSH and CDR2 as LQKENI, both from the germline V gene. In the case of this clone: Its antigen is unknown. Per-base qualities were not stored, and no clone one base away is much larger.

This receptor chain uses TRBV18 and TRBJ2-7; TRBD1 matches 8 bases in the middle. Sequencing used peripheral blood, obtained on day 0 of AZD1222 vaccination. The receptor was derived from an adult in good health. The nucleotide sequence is TGTGCCAGCTCTCAAGGACAGGGAGTATGGCAGTACTTC. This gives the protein CASSQGQGVWQYF.